Sequencing of this T cell receptor (beta chain) was carried out in a study of blood T cell repertoires in COVID-19. The method was immunoSEQ multiplex PCR; TCRdb's version includes in-frame clones alone and lacks a portion of them. The sample shows fewer than 250,000 clones, 76% of them seen only once. After removal of 2 bases from V and 1 base from J, the junction contained 10 bases not matched to a gene. The V gene's germline CDR1 is SGHRS and CDR2 YFSETQ. This CDR3 is 18 amino acids long. The chain combines TRBV5-1 with TRBJ2-2; 8 positions agree with TRBD1. Sequencing used PBMCs or T cells enriched from blood (not recorded which). The receptor was derived from a woman aged 45-59 years with acute COVID-19. The CDR3 is CASSLTGTGLMNTGELFF. The CDR3 DNA follows: TGCGCCAGCAGCTTAACAGGGACAGGACTCATGAACACCGGGGAGCTGTTTTTT.